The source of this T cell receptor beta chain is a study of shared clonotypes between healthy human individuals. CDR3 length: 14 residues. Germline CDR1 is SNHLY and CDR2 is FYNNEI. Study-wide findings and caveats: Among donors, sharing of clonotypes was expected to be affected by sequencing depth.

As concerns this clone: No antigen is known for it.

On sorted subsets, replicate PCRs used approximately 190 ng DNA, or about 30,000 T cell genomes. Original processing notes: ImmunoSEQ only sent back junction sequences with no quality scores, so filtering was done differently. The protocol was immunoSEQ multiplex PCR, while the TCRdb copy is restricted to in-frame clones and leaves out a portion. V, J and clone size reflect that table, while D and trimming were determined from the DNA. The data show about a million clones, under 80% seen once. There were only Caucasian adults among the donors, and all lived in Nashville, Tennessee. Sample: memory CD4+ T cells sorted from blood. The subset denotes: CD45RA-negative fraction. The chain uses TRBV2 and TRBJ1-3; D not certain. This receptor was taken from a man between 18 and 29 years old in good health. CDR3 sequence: CGGRQESTGNTIYF. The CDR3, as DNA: TGTGGAGGGAGGCAGGAGTCTACTGGAAACACCATATATTTT.